These T cell receptor beta chains were read from a single sample in a study of beta chain features in type 1 diabetes. Repertoires were generated with immunoSEQ multiplex PCR, while TCRdb's copy carries only in-frame clones and drops some. Among about 650,000 clones listed, around an eighth were seen once. The sequencing input was naive CD4+ T cells from blood. Receptor source: a man under 40 with type 1 diabetes. The conserved cysteine and the conserved F or W are not part of the CDR3 here. Each record gives: V gene, J gene, CDR3 protein.

TRBV5-6,TRBJ2-1,ASSLKRYEQF
TRBV4-3,TRBJ1-5,ASSPDVGGRNQPQH
TRBV12-5,TRBJ1-5,ASGSSSNQPQH
TRBV7-2,TRBJ2-7,ASSASARGPYEQY
TRBV6-5,TRBJ2-5,ASSWDRETETQY
TRBV9,TRBJ2-1,ASSVLGLARGNEQF
TRBV27,TRBJ1-1,ASSSAQGVTEAF
TRBV7-2,TRBJ2-7,ASSPSRDYEQY
TRBV13,TRBJ2-7,ASSPGQDNGEQY
TRBV29-1,TRBJ2-3,SVARQGGTDTQY
TRBV19,TRBJ1-5,ASSIGDGNQPQH
TRBV29-1,TRBJ2-3,SVEDRKGRGAQY
TRBV28,TRBJ2-3,ASILSGTDTQY
TRBV7-8,TRBJ1-2,ASSYDHTEDYT
TRBV18,TRBJ1-4,ASSPIEGVEAF
TRBV5-1,TRBJ1-2,ASSLEGANYGYT
TRBV10-2,TRBJ2-1,ASSEPPTVFQF
TRBV30,TRBJ2-6,AWSRPGLAGVSGANVLT
TRBV28,TRBJ2-7,ASSLWGRVSSGRYEQY
TRBV4-3,TRBJ2-2,ASSQVGRGQGSAGELF
TRBV6-1,TRBJ2-6,ATLPSGANVLT
TRBV7-9,TRBJ1-6,ASSENRESPLH
TRBV29-1,TRBJ1-4,SVSGFGEKLF
TRBV19,TRBJ2-7,ASSPRQSYEQY
TRBV9,TRBJ2-5,ASSGLQGGLRETQY
TRBV7-9,TRBJ2-2,ASSLQGYGELF
TRBV11-3,TRBJ2-5,ASTGQGKETQY
TRBV28,TRBJ2-1,ASRPGTGEGKMNEQF
TRBV19,TRBJ1-4,ASSVRQENEKLF
TRBV10-3,TRBJ2-7,AISGQGYEQY
TRBV5-6,TRBJ2-5,ASTLGRFQETQY
TRBV4-2,TRBJ1-4,ASSQDVGFGEKLF
TRBV29-1,TRBJ2-3,SVIGHDSSTDTQY
TRBV7-3,TRBJ2-1,ASSLLQGVDNEQF
TRBV6-4,TRBJ2-3,ASSEQGSTDTQY
TRBV5-6,TRBJ1-4,ASSFPDGKLF
TRBV9,TRBJ1-1,ASSVGGQSGMNTEAF
TRBV30,TRBJ1-6,AWRSPGQTFSPLH
TRBV4-2,TRBJ1-6,ASSQLGQGIVSPLH
TRBV10-1,TRBJ1-2,ASSGTGGYGYT
TRBV7-9,TRBJ2-7,ASSPLTGEVAYEQY
TRBV28,TRBJ2-5,ASSTGEYQETQY
TRBV28,TRBJ2-1,ASSFSGRSSYNEQF
TRBV12-2,TRBJ1-3,ASRPPGPGQRLGNTIY
TRBV2,TRBJ2-3,ASSPEGGVGDTQY
TRBV7-8,TRBJ2-2,ASSLVAKANTGELF
TRBV4-3,TRBJ1-3,ASSHDRGIASGNTIY
TRBV29-1,TRBJ1-2,SVGAERNGYT
TRBV7-8,TRBJ2-5,ASSLDVGTGVQETQY
TRBV6-4,TRBJ1-1,ASTPDSGVTEAF
TRBV10-2,TRBJ1-6,ASSESGEGTPLH
TRBV19,TRBJ2-1,ASSTSGGTNNEQF
TRBV30,TRBJ1-5,AWSSQGAQPQH